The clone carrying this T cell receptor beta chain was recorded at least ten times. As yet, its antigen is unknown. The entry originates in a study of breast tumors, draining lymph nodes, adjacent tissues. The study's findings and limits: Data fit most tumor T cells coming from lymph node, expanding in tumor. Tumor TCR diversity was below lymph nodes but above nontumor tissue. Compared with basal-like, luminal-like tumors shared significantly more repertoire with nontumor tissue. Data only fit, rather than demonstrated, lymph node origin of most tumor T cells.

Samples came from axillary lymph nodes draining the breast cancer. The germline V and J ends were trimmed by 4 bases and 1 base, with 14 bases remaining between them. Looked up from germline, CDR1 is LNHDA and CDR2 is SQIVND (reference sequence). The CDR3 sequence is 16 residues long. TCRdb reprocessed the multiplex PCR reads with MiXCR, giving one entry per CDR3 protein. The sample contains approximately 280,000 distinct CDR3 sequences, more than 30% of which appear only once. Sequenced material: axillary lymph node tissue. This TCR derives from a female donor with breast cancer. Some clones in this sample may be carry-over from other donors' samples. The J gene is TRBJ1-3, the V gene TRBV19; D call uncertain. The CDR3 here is CASSTPPGLSGNTIYF. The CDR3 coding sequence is TGTGCCAGTAGTACGCCTCCGGGCCTATCTGGAAACACCATATATTTT.